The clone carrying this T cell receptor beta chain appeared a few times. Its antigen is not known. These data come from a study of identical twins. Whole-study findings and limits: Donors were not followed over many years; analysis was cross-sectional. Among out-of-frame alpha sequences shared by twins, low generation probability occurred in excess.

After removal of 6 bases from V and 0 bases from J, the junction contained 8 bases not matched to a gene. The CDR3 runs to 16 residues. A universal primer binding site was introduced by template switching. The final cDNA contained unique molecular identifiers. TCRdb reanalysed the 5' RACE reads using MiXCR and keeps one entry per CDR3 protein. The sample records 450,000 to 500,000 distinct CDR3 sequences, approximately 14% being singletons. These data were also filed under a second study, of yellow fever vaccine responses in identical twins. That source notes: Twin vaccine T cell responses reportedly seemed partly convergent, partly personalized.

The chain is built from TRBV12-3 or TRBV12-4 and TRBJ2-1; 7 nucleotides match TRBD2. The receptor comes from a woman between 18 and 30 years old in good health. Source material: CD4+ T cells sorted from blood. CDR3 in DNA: TGTGCCAGCAGCGATTTCGGGGGGAGCTCCTACAATGAGCAGTTCTTC. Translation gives CASSDFGGSSYNEQFF.